This T cell receptor (beta chain) was captured in a study of low-dose radiotherapy and immunotherapy resistance in tumors. Study background: Cohort 1 was treated with 0.5 Gy per fraction at 2-week intervals, amounting to 6.5 Gy overall.

CDR3 size: 13 residues. Trimming pared 1 base from V and 1 base from J, leaving 4 bases between. In germline, CDR1 is LNHNV, CDR2 YYDKDF (reference sequence). The TCRs were subjected to amplification over around 19 PCR cycles employing a constant-region primer in conjunction with a V-primer adapter. After the mRNA was isolated, it was amplified using in vitro transcription. TCRdb reprocessed the reads with MiXCR, giving one entry per CDR3 protein. The sample includes 50,000 or so distinct CDR3 sequences, 33% of them seen just once. This clonotype is judged medium-sized. Time point: after trial treatment. The treatment denotes: LDRT plus nivolumab, ipilimumab, low-dose cyclophosphamide and aspirin (RACIN trial).

This TCR was sampled from a male donor with rectosigmoid adenocarcinoma. This specimen was PBMCs, taken after low-dose radiotherapy plus immunotherapy. This chain links TRBV15 with TRBJ2-5; D is ambiguous. CDR3 region: CATSRGAQETQYF. In nucleotides, the CDR3 is TGTGCCACCAGCAGAGGGGCCCAAGAGACCCAGTACTTC.